Sequencing of this T cell receptor beta chain was carried out in a study of tumor-infiltrating lymphocytes in oesophageal squamous cell carcinoma. For this clonotype: No conserved phenylalanine or tryptophan ends this CDR3, so it is likely a read error. The DNA is left out, because the CDR3 cannot be placed on it with certainty; the CDR3 is given as TCRdb lists it.

From germline, CDR1 is SGHTA and CDR2 FQGNSA. The CDR3 sequence runs 18 residues, both termini included. MiXCR, run by TCRdb on the PCR reads, gives a single entry per CDR3 protein. The table has fewer than 25,000 distinct CDR3 sequences, over 30% seen once. The V call is TRBV7-2, the J call TRBJ2-3; TRBD1 was called by the table and not checked on the DNA. Sequencing was done on a sample of esophageal tumor tissue. The origin of this receptor is a female donor with esophageal squamous cell carcinoma. CDR3 residues: CASSLARGAGSMATPSVR.